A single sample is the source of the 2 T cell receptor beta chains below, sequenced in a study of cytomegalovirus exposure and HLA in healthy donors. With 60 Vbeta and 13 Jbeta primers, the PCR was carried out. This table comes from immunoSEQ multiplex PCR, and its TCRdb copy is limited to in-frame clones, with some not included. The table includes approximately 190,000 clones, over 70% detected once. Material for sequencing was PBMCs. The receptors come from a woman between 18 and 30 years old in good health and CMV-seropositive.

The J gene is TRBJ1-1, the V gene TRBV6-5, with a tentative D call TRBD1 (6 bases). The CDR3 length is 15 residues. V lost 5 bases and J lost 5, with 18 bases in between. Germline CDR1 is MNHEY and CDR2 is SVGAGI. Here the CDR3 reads CASSKHRELFTEAFF. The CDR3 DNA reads TGTGCCAGCAGTAAACACAGGGAGTTGTTTACTGAAGCTTTCTTT.

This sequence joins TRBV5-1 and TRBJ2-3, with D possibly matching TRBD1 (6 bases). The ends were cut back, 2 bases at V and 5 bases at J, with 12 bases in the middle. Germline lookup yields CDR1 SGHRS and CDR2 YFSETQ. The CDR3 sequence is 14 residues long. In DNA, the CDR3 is TGCGCCAGCAGCTTTTCAGGGGTGGGAGATACGCAGTATTTT. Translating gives CASSFSGVGDTQYF. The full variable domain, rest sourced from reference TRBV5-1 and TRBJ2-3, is KAGVTQTPRYLIKTRGQQVTLSCSPISGHRSVSWYQQTPGQGLQFLFEYFSETQRNKGNFPGRFSGRQFSNSRSEMNVSTLELGDSALYLCASSFSGVGDTQYFGPGTRLTVL.